This entry concerns a single T cell receptor beta chain. This entry is derived from a study of cytomegalovirus exposure and HLA in healthy donors. With 60 Vbeta and 13 Jbeta primers, the PCR was carried out. Libraries were prepared by immunoSEQ multiplex PCR; TCRdb keeps only in-frame clonotypes and omits some of them. The table records around 130,000 clones, roughly 82% of them present only once. Losses at the gene ends were 5 bases for V and 0 bases for J; bases not matched to a gene: 4. CDR1 and CDR2 from the germline V gene are MRHNA and SNTAGT. CDR3 size: 16 residues. The sequenced sample consisted of PBMCs. This clonotype was obtained from a man between 18 and 35 years old in good health and CMV-seropositive. This chain links TRBV6-4 with TRBJ2-6; TRBD1 agrees at 7 bases. The DNA for the CDR3 is TGTGCCAGCAGTCGGGACAGTGCCTCTGGGGCCAACGTCCTGACTTTC. Encoded protein: CASSRDSASGANVLTF.